Below, 31 T cell receptor beta chains from the same sample are listed, as sequenced in a study of shared T cell receptors in the human thymus. Libraries were prepared by immunoSEQ multiplex PCR; TCRdb keeps only in-frame clonotypes and omits some of them. The repertoire has 700,000 or so clones, 70% to 90% of them found once; the top ten carry approximately 0.01%. This same sample was also part of a study on human thymus T cells.

Sequenced: thymocytes. These receptors were obtained from a girl less than two years old with a congenital heart defect.

V usage is TRBV7-6 and J usage is TRBJ2-5; perhaps TRBD1 as D (5 bases). CDR1 is SGHVS and CDR2 is FNYEAQ in the germline V gene. Trimming removed 0 bases from V and 6 bases from J, with 11 bases in between. The CDR3 sequence is 14 residues long. The CDR3 nucleotides are TGTGCCAGCAGCTTAGCGACAGAGGACCAGACCCAGTACTTC. As protein: CASSLATEDQTQYF.

The chain combines TRBV5-6 with TRBJ1-2; D is uncertain. V shed 3 bases and J shed 4 bases, with 22 bases lying between them. The CDR3 is made up of 17 amino acids. Germline CDR1 and CDR2: SGHDT and YYEEEE. The CDR3: CASSWTGYTSLFYGYTF. The CDR3 DNA sequence: TGTGCCAGCAGCTGGACGGGGTACACCTCACTATTCTATGGCTACACCTTC.

V and J are TRBV6-5 and TRBJ1-3; D uncertain. V lost 6 bases and J lost 0, with 9 bases in between. CDR1 and CDR2 from the germline V gene are MNHEY and SVGAGI. The length of the CDR3 is 14 residues. The CDR3 sequence: CASSLYVSGNTIYF. CDR3 in DNA: TGTGCCAGCAGCTTATATGTCTCTGGAAACACCATATATTTT.

The chain uses TRBV30 and TRBJ1-5; the D is unclear. Germline V CDR1 and CDR2: GTSNPN, SVGIG (reference sequence). The CDR3 loop spans 17 amino acids. V lost 3 bases and J 5 bases, leaving 23 bases between the germline ends. CDR3 bases: TGTGCCTGGAGCCCCTACTCCTCGGCAGGATTGCATCAGCCCCAGCATTTT. This translates into CAWSPYSSAGLHQPQHF.

The chain has TRBV6-1 and TRBJ1-2; 7 nucleotides line up with TRBD1. V shed 4 bases and J 5 bases; nucleotides not matched to a gene: 10. The CDR3 sequence is 15 residues long. Germline CDR1 MNHNS, CDR2 SASEGT. Written as DNA, the CDR3 is TGTGCCAGCAGTGGGCGGGACAGCGGATTTTATGGCTACACCTTC. Residues: CASSGRDSGFYGYTF.

The V and J genes are TRBV2 and TRBJ1-5; D call uncertain. Germline V lookup: CDR1 SNHLY, CDR2 FYNNEI. V dropped 10 bases and J dropped 5 bases, with 6 bases sitting between them. The CDR3 is 10 amino acids. The CDR3 DNA sequence: TGTGCCATCCCGTATCAGCCCCAGCATTTT. This translates into CAIPYQPQHF.

V is TRBV28 and J is TRBJ1-5, with no clear D. V lost 3 bases and J lost 4, with 10 bases in between. CDR3 length: 14 amino acids. Germline values: CDR1 MDHEN, CDR2 SYDVKM. CDR3 sequence: CASSFIRVNQPQHF. The DNA for the CDR3 is TGTGCCAGCAGTTTTATTAGAGTGAATCAGCCCCAGCATTTT.

Concerning this clone itself: In the same sample, other DNA sequences code for this CDR3. The rearrangement uses TRBV6-1 and TRBJ2-3; 11 bases agree with TRBD2. V lost 6 bases to trimming and J lost 2 bases; unmatched junction nucleotides: 7. The germline CDR1 and CDR2 sequences are MNHNS and SASEGT. This CDR3 comprises 16 residues. The CDR3 coding sequence is TGTGCCAGCAGCGAAACTAGCGGGGGACTCACAGATACGCAGTATTTT. As protein: CASSETSGGLTDTQYF.

This clone was observed a single time. As DNA, the CDR3 is TGCGCCAGCAGACCGGGACAGAGGCAAGAGACCCAGTACTTC. Amino acid sequence: CASRPGQRQETQYF. The V and J genes are TRBV5-1 and TRBJ2-5, with 7 bases lining up with TRBD1. The CDR3 consists of 14 residues. Germline trimming cut 5 bases from V and 2 bases from J; bases unmatched to any gene: 6. CDR1 is SGHRS, CDR2 YFSETQ, per germline. Full variable domain (rest looked up from reference TRBV5-1 and TRBJ2-5): KAGVTQTPRYLIKTRGQQVTLSCSPISGHRSVSWYQQTPGQGLQFLFEYFSETQRNKGNFPGRFSGRQFSNSRSEMNVSTLELGDSALYLCASRPGQRQETQYFGPGTRLLVL.

This chain joins TRBV6-4 and TRBJ2-7; D perhaps matches TRBD1 (6 bases). From germline, CDR1 is MRHNA and CDR2 SNTAGT. This CDR3 is 16 amino acids long. The V and J ends lost 1 base and 0 bases respectively, with 13 bases between them. The CDR3 region has the DNA TGTGCCAGCAGTGACTATTGGACAGAACTCTCCTACGAGCAGTACTTC. Its translation is CASSDYWTELSYEQYF.

The V and J genes are TRBV6-5 and TRBJ2-1; D possibly corresponds to TRBD2 (5 bases). V lost 5 bases and J lost 4, with 12 bases in between. The CDR3 runs 14 residues. The germline V gene has CDR1 MNHEY and CDR2 SVGAGI. The CDR3 DNA sequence: TGTGCCAGCAGTCCCCGGGGTACTTACAATGAGCAGTTCTTC. Encoded protein: CASSPRGTYNEQFF.

The J gene is TRBJ1-1, the V gene TRBV11-2; D remains unclear. Germline CDR1 SGHAT, CDR2 FQNNGV. The V gene lost 2 bases and the J gene lost 7 bases, with 5 bases spanning the gap. The CDR3 spans 11 residues. As DNA, the CDR3 is TGTGCCAGCAGCTTATATTATGAAGCTTTCTTT. Translated: CASSLYYEAFF. Supplemented by reference TRBV11-2 and TRBJ1-1, the full variable domain reads EAGVAQSPRYKIIEKRQSVAFWCNPISGHATLYWYQQILGQGPKLLIQFQNNGVVDDSQLPKDRFSAERLKGVDSTLKIQPAKLEDSAVYLCASSLYYEAFFGQGTRLTVV.

The chain uses TRBV7-2 and TRBJ2-2, with TRBD2 matching 7 bases. The CDR3 loop spans 18 amino acids. Germline loops: CDR1 SGHTA, CDR2 FQGNSA. Germline trimming cut 5 bases from V and 2 bases from J; bases unmatched to any gene: 14. CDR3 residues: CASSSRWELAENTGELFF. DNA for the CDR3: TGTGCCAGCAGCAGCCGCTGGGAGCTAGCGGAAAACACCGGGGAGCTGTTTTTT.

Details on this clone: A junction end diverges from the germline sequence, so it may reflect a read error. V usage is TRBV7-9 and J usage is TRBJ1-6; D not certain. From germline, CDR1 is SEHNR and CDR2 FQNEAQ (reference sequence). The CDR3 totals 17 residues. CDR3 amino acids: CASSRGLSGIYNSPLHF. For the CDR3, the DNA is TGTGCCAGCAGCCGAGGGTTGTCGGGGATCTATAATTCCCCCCTCCACTTT.

The chain employs TRBV10-3 and TRBJ1-5; the match to TRBD1 covers 8 bases. The CDR3 runs 13 residues. Trimming removed 6 bases from V and 7 bases from J; junction bases left unmatched: 5. CDR1 and CDR2 (germline): ENHRY, SYGVKD. CDR3 coding DNA: TGTGCCATCAGGCAGGGGGCTGGGCAGCCCCAGCATTTT. Amino acids: CAIRQGAGQPQHF.

This sequence joins TRBV15 and TRBJ2-7, with 10 bases lining up with TRBD1. V shed 5 bases and J 5 bases; nucleotides not matched to a gene: 9. Germline-derived CDR1 and CDR2 are LNHNV and YYDKDF (reference sequence). CDR3 length equals 15 residues. In nucleotides, the CDR3 is TGTGCCACCAGCCTGCGCTTGGGACAGGGGCACGAGCAGTACTTC. This sequence encodes CATSLRLGQGHEQYF.

The J gene is TRBJ2-3, the V gene TRBV5-4, with D perhaps matching TRBD1 (6 bases). The CDR3 sequence is 13 residues long. V was shortened by 4 bases and J by 4 bases, with 10 bases between the two germline ends. Germline V gene sequence: CDR1 SGHNT, CDR2 YYREEE (reference sequence). CDR3 residues: CASSRRGADTQYF. The DNA for the CDR3 is TGTGCCAGCAGCCGCAGGGGAGCAGATACGCAGTATTTT.

The chain recombines TRBV4-1 with TRBJ2-7; TRBD1 matches at 10 bases. The CDR3 has 16 amino acids. Looked up from germline, CDR1 is MGHRA and CDR2 is YSYEKL. V gave up 1 base and J gave up 3 bases; unmatched junction bases: 6. The CDR3: CASSQGFRDRGYEQYF. The CDR3 DNA sequence: TGCGCCAGCAGCCAAGGTTTTCGGGACAGGGGCTACGAGCAGTACTTC.

This clone was seen a few times. The chain combines TRBV2 with TRBJ2-5; TRBD1 agrees at 7 bases. CDR3 length equals 16 residues. The V gene's germline CDR1 is SNHLY and CDR2 FYNNEI. The J segment lost 4 bases and the V segment lost 3 bases, leaving 11 bases of the junction unmatched. The CDR3, as DNA: TGTGCCAGCAGTGATCTTTCCCCAGGGGGAAGAGAGACCCAGTACTTC. Amino acid sequence: CASSDLSPGGRETQYF.

The rearrangement joins TRBV30 to TRBJ1-6; 10 nucleotides match TRBD1. There are 17 residues in the CDR3. Looked up from germline, CDR1 is GTSNPN and CDR2 is SVGIG (reference sequence). With V trimmed by 0 bases and J by 7 bases, 9 bases remained unmatched. The chain's CDR3 is CAWSVLRPGQGNSPLHF. CDR3 bases: TGTGCCTGGAGTGTACTCCGACCGGGACAGGGGAATTCACCCCTCCACTTT.

The chain combines TRBV5-6 with TRBJ2-3; D might be TRBD1 (6 bases). The CDR3 has 15 amino acids. Trimming took 2 bases from V and 5 from J, leaving 15 bases between them. CDR1 SGHDT and CDR2 YYEEEE come from the germline V gene. The CDR3 region is CASSFGTKRKDTQYF. The DNA of the CDR3 is TGTGCCAGCAGCTTTGGGACAAAAAGAAAAGATACGCAGTATTTT.

The chain uses TRBV5-6 and TRBJ1-2; 8 bases align to TRBD1. The CDR3 loop spans 17 amino acids. The ends lost 2 bases at V and 3 bases at J; junction bases unmatched: 12. Germline CDR1 is SGHDT and CDR2 is YYEEEE. CDR3 DNA sequence: TGTGCCAGCAGCTTATCGCAGATCAGGGGACAGGACTATGGCTACACCTTC. Encoded protein: CASSLSQIRGQDYGYTF.

The V call is TRBV19, the J call TRBJ1-3; tentative D call: TRBD1 (5 bases). V was pared by 3 bases and J by 2 bases, with 8 bases between. The CDR3 sequence is 14 residues long. From germline, CDR1 is LNHDA and CDR2 SQIVND (reference sequence). CDR3 region: CASSMPGAGNTIYF. CDR3 in DNA: TGTGCCAGTAGTATGCCGGGGGCTGGAAACACCATATATTTT.

This clone has only one observation. This rearrangement joins TRBV7-8 to TRBJ1-3; the match to TRBD1 covers 7 bases. Germline V CDR1 and CDR2: SGHVS, FQNEAQ. This CDR3 comprises 16 residues. J lost 0 bases, V lost 5 bases, and 7 bases had no gene match. CDR3 protein: CASSPGGQISGNTIYF. CDR3 sequence (DNA): TGTGCCAGCAGCCCAGGGGGACAGATCTCTGGAAACACCATATATTTT.

The genes are TRBV7-6 and TRBJ1-2, with 8 bases aligning to TRBD1. The length of the CDR3 is 15 residues. Germline V gene data show CDR1 as SGHVS and CDR2 as FNYEAQ. The trim removed 5 bases at V and 5 bases at J, leaving 10 bases unmatched. The CDR3 region is CASSPGTGVPYGYTF. The CDR3 DNA sequence: TGTGCCAGCAGCCCGGGGACAGGTGTACCGTATGGCTACACCTTC.

The rearrangement uses TRBV15 and TRBJ1-3; D uncertain. Germline V gene data show CDR1 as LNHNV and CDR2 as YYDKDF (reference sequence). Trimming took 0 bases from V and 0 from J, leaving 9 bases between them. CDR3 length equals 16 residues. The CDR3 is CATSREAENSGNTIYF. The CDR3 bases are TGTGCCACCAGCAGAGAGGCGGAAAACTCTGGAAACACCATATATTTT.

The rearrangement uses TRBV5-8 and TRBJ1-1, with D maybe TRBD1 (6 bases). The germline V gene has CDR1 SGHTS and CDR2 YDEGEE. The CDR3 totals 14 residues. The V end was cut by 1 base, the J end by 2 bases, with 9 bases between. The CDR3 is CASSLLQGNTEAFF. The CDR3 DNA reads TGTGCCAGCAGCTTGTTACAGGGTAACACTGAAGCTTTCTTT.

This clone was seen a single time. The chain carries TRBV19 and TRBJ1-1; D perhaps matches TRBD1 (6 bases). The germline CDR1 and CDR2 sequences are LNHDA and SQIVND (reference sequence). The V end lost 5 bases, the J end lost 5 bases, and 42 bases lay between the germline ends. This CDR3 has 23 residues. CDR3 sequence reads: CASSPPPRREGRGAIDFLTEAFF. CDR3 DNA sequence: TGTGCCAGTAGTCCTCCTCCAAGGAGGGAGGGTCGGGGGGCAATTGATTTCTTGACTGAAGCTTTCTTT.

The rearrangement uses TRBV2 and TRBJ1-3; possible D gene TRBD1, 5 bases. This CDR3 has 14 amino acids. The ends were cut back, 9 bases at V and 2 bases at J, with 14 bases in the middle. From germline, CDR1 is SNHLY and CDR2 FYNNEI. CDR3 region: CARGGWDAGNTIYF. In DNA, the CDR3 is TGTGCCAGGGGGGGATGGGATGCTGGAAACACCATATATTTT.

This chain links TRBV7-2 with TRBJ1-1, with TRBD1 identical over 9 bases. The CDR3 has 14 amino acids. The germline V gene has CDR1 SGHTA and CDR2 FQGNSA. The ends lost 2 bases at V and 8 bases at J; junction bases unmatched: 6. The CDR3 DNA reads as TGTGCCAGCAGCTTACCGCCGGGACAGGGCGAAGCTTTCTTT. The encoded protein is CASSLPPGQGEAFF.

This chain joins TRBV6-5 and TRBJ2-5, with 8 bases fitting TRBD1. After removal of 11 bases from V and 4 bases from J, the junction contained 9 bases not matched to a gene. The CDR3 is made up of 13 amino acids. The germline V gene encodes CDR1 MNHEY and CDR2 SVGAGI. The CDR3 nucleotides read TGTGCCTCCTCGAGGACAGGGAGAGAGACCCAGTACTTC. Translating it yields CASSRTGRETQYF.